Given below is one TCR beta chain in context. Which antigen it targets is not known. One base away there is no much larger clone; base qualities are not given. CDR1 and CDR2 (MDHEN, SYDVKM) derive from the germline V gene. The cysteine opens and the phenylalanine closes a CDR3 of 14 amino acids. Only the CDR3 DNA stays, 42 bases, in frame from base 1. V is trimmed back by 6 bases and J by 6 bases, and the junction contains 5 bases that no gene match accounts for. This sample is drawn from a study of cytomegalovirus exposure and HLA in healthy donors (dated by TCRdb to about 2017). Looking at the study overall: According to a later analysis, the roughly 130 validation repertoires were produced on the same platform as the roughly 600 repertoires of the first cohort. Along with the approximately 620-subject first cohort, a separate validation cohort of roughly 110 different subjects was used. To predict cytomegalovirus infection status, the study combined high-throughput TCR immunosequencing, statistical association of individual TCRs with disease status, and machine learning. The study was designed to test whether signatures of past pathogen exposure could be identified by cataloging public T cell receptors.

Separate from the approximately 700-subject first cohort, the validation cohort of 90 to 150 subjects was the group to which the donors belonged. Library construction relied on the immunoSEQ multiplex PCR assay. The study's own analysis went as follows. A statistical classification framework was built for diagnosing cytomegalovirus status from the catalog of TCR beta chain sequences. In TCRdb, the immuneACCESS table is reduced to in-frame sequences with V and J assigned. These tables do not hold every clone; where another copy was compared, an unresolved V gene accounts for under half, and the others remain unexplained. D and trimming were read from the DNA, whereas the V and J calls and clone size are those reported in that table. The sample profile shows approximately 270,000 clones; 80% to 90% of them were found once. The ten largest make up 0.95% to 1.1% of the sample. The study at large found these results: Most TCR sequences were seen in very few donors, while some public TCRs were found in many individuals. Subsequent analysis determined that TCRs grouped into clusters in the first cohort also showed a tendency toward co-occurrence across the 130 or so validation repertoires, and about 94% of cluster scores exceeded 0. The classifier was reported to diagnose cytomegalovirus status with high specificity and sensitivity in both the original and validation cohorts. The validation cohort had no HLA typing available for a later analysis, so co-occurrence within that cohort was assessed over all 120 repertoires. The study gave a list of around 170 TCR beta chains associated with cytomegalovirus. According to the authors, the approach could potentially be generalized to other disease states and immunological phenotypes. In vitro tests confirmed that a few of the cytomegalovirus-associated TCR beta chains recognize cytomegalovirus antigens.

Sequenced material: PBMCs. The chain couples TRBV28 to TRBJ1-5; 10 bases in between match TRBD1. This TCR derives from a woman between 18 and 29 years old in good health and CMV-seronegative. Here the CDR3 is given as CASSSGQGTQPQHF. The DNA sequence is TGTGCCAGCAGCTCGGGACAGGGGACTCAGCCCCAGCATTTT.